This T cell receptor beta chain was identified during a study of T cell responses to AZD1222 COVID-19 vaccine. Overall study findings and caveats: Baseline testing showed seropositivity in only five to seven AZD1222 recipients.

CDR1 and CDR2 from the germline V gene are KGHSH and LQKENI. The CDR3 contains 13 residues. The junction had 3 bases not matched to a gene; V was cut back by 2 bases and J by 6 bases. Regarding this clone: Its antigen is not known.

Data came from immunoSEQ multiplex PCR; TCRdb stores just in-frame clones and leaves some out. The table has tens of thousands of clones, approximately 83% seen once. The chain has TRBV18 and TRBJ1-1; 7 nucleotides align to TRBD1. The clonotype was recovered from an adult who received the AZD1222 COVID-19 vaccine. Source: peripheral blood, taken 28 days after the second AZD1222 dose. The CDR3 loop is CASSPGTAPEAFF. The CDR3 DNA follows: TGTGCCAGCTCACCAGGGACAGCGCCTGAAGCTTTCTTT.